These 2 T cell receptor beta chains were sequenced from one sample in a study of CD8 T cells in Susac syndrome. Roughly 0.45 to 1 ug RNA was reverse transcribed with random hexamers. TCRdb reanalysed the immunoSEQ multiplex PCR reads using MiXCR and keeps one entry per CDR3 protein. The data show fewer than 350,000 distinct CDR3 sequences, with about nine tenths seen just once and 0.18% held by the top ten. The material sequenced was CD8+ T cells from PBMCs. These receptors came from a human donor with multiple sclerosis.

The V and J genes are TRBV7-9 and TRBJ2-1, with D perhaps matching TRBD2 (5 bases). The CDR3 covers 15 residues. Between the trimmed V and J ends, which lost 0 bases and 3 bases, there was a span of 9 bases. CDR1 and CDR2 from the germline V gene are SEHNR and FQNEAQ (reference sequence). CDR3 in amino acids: CASSLASRGYNEQFF. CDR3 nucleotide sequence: TGTGCCAGCAGCTTAGCGAGCCGGGGCTACAATGAGCAGTTCTTC.

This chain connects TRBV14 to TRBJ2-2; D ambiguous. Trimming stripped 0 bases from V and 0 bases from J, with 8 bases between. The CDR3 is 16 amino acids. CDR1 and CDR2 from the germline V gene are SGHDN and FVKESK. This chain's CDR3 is CASSQELGSNTGELFF. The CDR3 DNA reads TGTGCCAGCAGCCAAGAGCTGGGGTCGAACACCGGGGAGCTGTTTTTT.